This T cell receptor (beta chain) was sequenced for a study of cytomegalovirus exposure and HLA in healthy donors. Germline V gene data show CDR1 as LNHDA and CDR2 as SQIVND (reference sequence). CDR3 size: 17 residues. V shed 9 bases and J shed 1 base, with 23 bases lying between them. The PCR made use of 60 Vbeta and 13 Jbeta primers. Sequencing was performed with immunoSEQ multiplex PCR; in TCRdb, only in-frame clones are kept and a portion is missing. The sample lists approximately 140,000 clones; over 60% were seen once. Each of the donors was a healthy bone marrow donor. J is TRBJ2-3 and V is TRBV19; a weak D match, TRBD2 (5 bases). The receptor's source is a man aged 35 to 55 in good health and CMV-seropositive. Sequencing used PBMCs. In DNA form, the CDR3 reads TGTGCCAGCAACGGAGGTTTAATGGGGAGTGGCACAGATACGCAGTATTTT. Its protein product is CASNGGLMGSGTDTQYF.